This T cell receptor (beta chain) was recovered during a study of patients and donors after allogeneic stem cell transplantation. TCRdb ran MiXCR on the RT-PCR reads and lists one entry per CDR3 protein. The sample includes roughly 230,000 distinct CDR3 sequences, 11% to 15% of them seen just once. This clonotype was counted between two and nine times. The TCR was taken from a human donor who was either an allogeneic HSCT recipient or a stem cell or donor lymphocyte infusion donor (not recorded which). It is not recorded whose cells these are; they may come from a transplant donor. The sample comprised blood, either unsorted or a sorted T cell fraction (not recorded which).

The CDR3 reads CASSSRTSGSTGELFF. The DNA for the CDR3 is TGTGCCAGCAGCTCCCGGACTAGCGGAAGCACCGGGGAGCTGTTTTTT. V gene TRBV5-8 combines with J gene TRBJ2-2; 10 positions match TRBD2. The trim removed 3 bases at V and 4 bases at J, leaving 6 bases unmatched. This CDR3 region has 16 residues. Per the germline V gene, CDR1 is SGHTS and CDR2 is YDEGEE. Together with reference TRBV5-8 and TRBJ2-2, the CDR3 gives the full variable domain: EAGVTQSPTHLIKTRGQQATLRCSPISGHTSVYWYQQALGLGLQFLLWYDEGEERNRGNFPPRFSGRQFPNYSSELNVNALELEDSALYLCASSSRTSGSTGELFFGEGSRLTVL.